The clone carrying this T cell receptor (beta chain) has a handful of counts. Its matching antigen is unknown. This record belongs to a study of blood T cells in healthy people across ages. Study outcomes and limitations: Percentage of naive T cells showed a strong correlation with TCR beta diversity.

A second about 7 to 12 cycle PCR used barcoded and J-beta primers. Each CDR3 protein is one row after TCRdb ran MiXCR on the 5' RACE reads. The data show 780,000 or so distinct CDR3 sequences, roughly 25% seen once. The germline V gene encodes CDR1 SGDLS and CDR2 YYNGEE. Trimming took off 3 bases at V and 11 bases at J, with 12 bases between the two ends. The CDR3 has 13 residues. These sequences were also reported in another study, on T cells of mothers and their children.

Material for sequencing was blood. The sequence derives from a boy aged 5-17 years in good health. The V gene is TRBV9, the J gene TRBJ1-6, with D maybe TRBD1 (6 bases). The chain's CDR3 is CASSATGFPPLHF. The CDR3 nucleotides read TGTGCCAGCAGCGCGACAGGTTTTCCACCCCTCCACTTT.